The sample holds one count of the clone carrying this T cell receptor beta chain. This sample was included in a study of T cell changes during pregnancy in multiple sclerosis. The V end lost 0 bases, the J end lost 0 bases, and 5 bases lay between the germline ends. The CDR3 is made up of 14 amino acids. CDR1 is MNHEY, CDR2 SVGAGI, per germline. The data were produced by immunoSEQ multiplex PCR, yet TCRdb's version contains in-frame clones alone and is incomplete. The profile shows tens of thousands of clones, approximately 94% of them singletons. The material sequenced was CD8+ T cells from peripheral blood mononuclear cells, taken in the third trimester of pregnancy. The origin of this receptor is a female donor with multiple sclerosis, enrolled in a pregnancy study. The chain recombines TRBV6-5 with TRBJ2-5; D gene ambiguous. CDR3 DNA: TGTGCCAGCAGTTACTCGAGTCACCAAGAGACCCAGTACTTC. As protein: CASSYSSHQETQYF.